This T cell receptor (beta chain) was recovered during a study of blood T cells in healthy people across ages. Turning to this clonotype: The target antigen is unknown.

This CDR3 has 14 amino acids. V shed 6 bases and J shed 6 bases, with 15 bases lying between them. Per germline, CDR1 MNHEY and CDR2 SMNVEV (reference sequence). Study-wide results and limits: TCR beta diversity, measured per million T cells, fell in a roughly linear way with age.

A second PCR, run for roughly 7 to 12 cycles, used a sample-barcoded 5' primer plus a J-beta primer mix. CDR3-containing paired-end reads numbering at least 3 million came from each sample. TCRdb ran MiXCR on the 5' RACE reads and lists one entry per CDR3 protein. This sample has roughly 800,000 distinct CDR3 sequences, with roughly 50% found just once. The sequence came from a man aged 30-40 years in good health. The source material was blood. The rearrangement joins TRBV27 to TRBJ2-1; D gene ambiguous. The CDR3 nucleotides read TGTGCCAGCAGAGGACCCTCCCACCTCAATGAGCAGTTCTTC. It specifies CASRGPSHLNEQFF.